The 24 T cell receptor beta chains listed next were all sequenced from one sample in a study of cytomegalovirus exposure and HLA in healthy donors. Vbeta (60) and Jbeta (13) primers were used in the PCR. The repertoire was sequenced with immunoSEQ multiplex PCR; TCRdb's copy has only in-frame clones and lacks some. The data show approximately 170,000 clones, about four fifths seen once. The specimen was PBMCs. The receptor source for this set is a male donor in good health and CMV-seronegative.

This chain joins TRBV19 and TRBJ1-1; no clear D gene. This CDR3 spans 13 amino acids. Germline V gene lookup returns CDR1 LNHDA and CDR2 SQIVND (reference sequence). V lost 3 bases, J lost 1 base, and 6 bases lay in between. The CDR3 sequence is CASSMQANTEAFF. Here the CDR3 DNA reads TGTGCCAGTAGTATGCAGGCGAACACTGAAGCTTTCTTT.

This chain links TRBV28 with TRBJ2-5, with 9 bases identical to TRBD1. The J segment lost 3 bases and the V segment lost 3 bases, leaving 5 bases of the junction unmatched. Germline V gene lookup returns CDR1 MDHEN and CDR2 SYDVKM. The CDR3 extends over 15 amino acids. As DNA, the CDR3 is TGTGCCAGCAGTTTGGGGGGACAGGGAAAAGAGACCCAGTACTTC. Translating gives CASSLGGQGKETQYF.

V gene TRBV6-5 combines with J gene TRBJ1-2; D remains ambiguous. Germline assignment: CDR1 MNHEY and CDR2 SVGAGI. The CDR3 is made up of 12 amino acids. V dropped 2 bases and J dropped 8 bases, with 9 bases sitting between them. DNA for the CDR3: TGTGCCAGCAGTTACGCCGAGGGCGGCTACACCTTC. Its protein is CASSYAEGGYTF.

The rearrangement joins TRBV19 to TRBJ2-1; D perhaps matches TRBD2 (7 bases). This CDR3 is built from 15 residues. Trimming removed 3 bases at V and 9 bases at J, with 18 bases between. Germline V gene sequence: CDR1 LNHDA, CDR2 SQIVND (reference sequence). CDR3 DNA sequence: TGTGCCAGTAGTATGCCCCGGGGGGCAACTCGTGAGCAGTTCTTC. Its translation is CASSMPRGATREQFF.

The V and J genes are TRBV10-3 and TRBJ1-1; no clear D. The length of the CDR3 is 14 residues. V lost 4 bases and J 6 bases, leaving 15 bases between the germline ends. In germline, CDR1 is ENHRY, CDR2 SYGVKD. The CDR3 bases are TGTGCCATCAGTGGGGCCCTGAATAATGCTGAAGCTTTCTTT. It translates to CAISGALNNAEAFF.

The chain combines TRBV10-3 with TRBJ2-3, with D possibly TRBD2 on 6 matching bases. The CDR3 spans 15 residues. The V gene's germline CDR1 is ENHRY and CDR2 SYGVKD. With 6 bases removed from V and 0 bases from J, the gap between germline ends came to 13 bases. CDR3 region: CAISPGDPSTDTQYF. In DNA form, the CDR3 reads TGTGCCATCAGCCCGGGGGACCCAAGCACAGATACGCAGTATTTT.

This chain uses TRBV9 with TRBJ2-5; the match to TRBD1 covers 7 bases. This CDR3 is built from 15 residues. V lost 2 bases to trimming and J lost 0 bases; unmatched junction nucleotides: 4. The germline V gene encodes CDR1 SGDLS and CDR2 YYNGEE. CDR3 nucleotide sequence: TGTGCCAGCAGCGTCCGGACAGGAGACCAAGAGACCCAGTACTTC. Translated, it gives CASSVRTGDQETQYF. The whole variable domain, remainder taken from reference TRBV9 and TRBJ2-5, is DSGVTQTPKHLITATGQRVTLRCSPRSGDLSVYWYQQSLDQGLQFLIQYYNGEERAKGNILERFSAQQFPDLHSELNLSSLELGDSALYFCASSVRTGDQETQYFGPGTRLLVL.

V is TRBV7-2 and J is TRBJ2-2; D not certain. Trimming pared 5 bases from V and 7 bases from J, leaving 23 bases between. The CDR3 length is 17 residues. Looked up from germline, CDR1 is SGHTA and CDR2 is FQGNSA. The DNA for the CDR3 is TGTGCCAGCAGCCCCTCCGGGTTTTCCCAAATTCACGGGGAGCTGTTTTTT. This sequence encodes CASSPSGFSQIHGELFF.

CDR3 nucleotides: TGCGCCAGCAGTCTGGCGGGGCAGGGGGCGGGAGGGGACACTGAAGCTTTCTTT. It yields the protein CASSLAGQGAGGDTEAFF. The chain employs TRBV5-1 and TRBJ1-1; 8 nucleotides line up with TRBD1. Losses at the gene ends were 5 bases for V and 3 bases for J; bases not matched to a gene: 18. There are 18 residues in the CDR3. Germline-derived CDR1 and CDR2 are SGHRS and YFSETQ.

V and J are TRBV4-2 and TRBJ1-6; 8 nucleotides match TRBD1. V shed 0 bases and J 4 bases; nucleotides not matched to a gene: 5. Germline V gives CDR1 LGHNA, CDR2 YNFKEQ. The CDR3 consists of 17 residues. CDR3 sequence: CASSQDLTGGYNSPLHF. The CDR3 bases are TGTGCCAGCAGCCAAGATCTAACAGGGGGGTATAATTCACCCCTCCACTTT.

A remark on this clone: The same CDR3 is also encoded by other DNA sequences in this sample. V and J are TRBV5-4 and TRBJ2-3; D is unresolved. Deletions cut 2 bases from V and 1 base from J, with 5 bases between. The CDR3 length is 13 residues. Germline values: CDR1 SGHNT, CDR2 YYREEE (reference sequence). The CDR3 DNA reads as TGTGCCAGCAGCTTTGGAGGCACAGATACGCAGTATTTT. As protein: CASSFGGTDTQYF.

The chain uses TRBV30 and TRBJ2-7; no reliable D call. V lost 8 bases and J lost 0, with 14 bases in between. The germline V gene encodes CDR1 GTSNPN and CDR2 SVGIG (reference sequence). The CDR3 is 13 residues long. For the CDR3, the DNA is TGTGCCGCAACTCCAGGAACCTCCTACGAGCAGTACTTC. This codes for CAATPGTSYEQYF.

The chain recombines TRBV7-3 with TRBJ2-2, with TRBD1 matching over 8 bases. J gave up 0 bases and V 5 bases, and 2 bases lay outside the gene matches. Germline CDR1 and CDR2: SGHTA and FQGTGA. The CDR3 has 15 residues. DNA for the CDR3: TGTGCCAGCAGCCTACAGGGGGCGAACACCGGGGAGCTGTTTTTT. Translated: CASSLQGANTGELFF.

The rearrangement uses TRBV19 and TRBJ2-2, with a tentative D call TRBD2 (6 bases). Looked up from germline, CDR1 is LNHDA and CDR2 is SQIVND (reference sequence). The V and J ends lost 5 bases and 4 bases respectively, with 23 bases between them. This CDR3 spans 18 amino acids. The CDR3 is CASSFPGQGGVRTGELFF. The CDR3 nucleotides read TGTGCCAGTAGTTTTCCCGGCCAGGGAGGAGTACGCACCGGGGAGCTGTTTTTT.

V gene TRBV25-1 combines with J gene TRBJ2-7, with D hard to call. With 4 bases removed from V and 6 bases from J, the gap between germline ends came to 13 bases. The CDR3 contains 13 residues. Germline lookup yields CDR1 MGHDK and CDR2 SYGVNS. CDR3 nucleotide sequence: TGTGCCAGCAGTGCCGGCCTAGGTGGCGAGCAGTACTTC. It codes for CASSAGLGGEQYF.

This clone was seen more than once but under ten times. This chain uses TRBV7-6 with TRBJ2-3, with TRBD2 identical over 14 bases. CDR1 is SGHVS and CDR2 is FNYEAQ in the germline V gene. The V gene end was trimmed by 5 bases and the J gene end by 0 bases; junction bases not matched to a gene: 13. This CDR3 region has 20 residues. The CDR3 DNA sequence: TGTGCCAGCAGCCCCGGCCCCGGGACTAGCGGGGGAGCTAGCACAGATACGCAGTATTTT. Residues: CASSPGPGTSGGASTDTQYF.

With respect to this clone: One junction end does not reproduce the germline sequence, and a read error may be involved. The rearrangement joins TRBV19 to TRBJ1-1; D is ambiguous. Per the germline V gene, CDR1 is LNHDA and CDR2 is SQIVND (reference sequence). CDR3 length: 14 amino acids. The CDR3 DNA is TGTGCCAGTAGTATAGCCCCGGAGAACGCTGAAGCTTTCTTT. Protein sequence: CASSIAPENAEAFF.

The genes are TRBV19 and TRBJ2-3, with TRBD1 matching over 8 bases. Looked up from germline, CDR1 is LNHDA and CDR2 is SQIVND (reference sequence). V shed 5 bases, J shed 1 base, and the junction held 2 bases outside the gene matches. The length of the CDR3 is 14 residues. CDR3 nucleotide sequence: TGTGCCAGTAGTGACAGGGGACGCACAGATACGCAGTATTTT. It specifies CASSDRGRTDTQYF.

This clone turned up a few times. V is TRBV30 and J is TRBJ1-6, with TRBD1 identical over 7 bases. The CDR3 runs to 14 residues. The junction had 5 bases not matched to a gene; V was cut back by 0 bases and J by 9 bases. From germline, CDR1 is GTSNPN and CDR2 SVGIG (reference sequence). Here the CDR3 reads CAWSVDRSGSPLHF. The CDR3 nucleotides are TGTGCCTGGAGTGTGGACAGGTCGGGTTCACCCCTCCACTTT.

The chain employs TRBV6-5 and TRBJ1-2; no clear D gene. The CDR3 loop spans 14 amino acids. Germline-derived CDR1 and CDR2 are MNHEY and SVGAGI. Trimming removed 5 bases at V and 4 bases at J, with 14 bases between. Here the CDR3 DNA reads TGTGCCAGCAGTGATTTACGGAGGATCTATGGCTACACCTTC. This codes for CASSDLRRIYGYTF.

In this sample, this clone turned up once. The rearrangement uses TRBV7-2 and TRBJ2-3; 9 nucleotides align to TRBD1. This CDR3 has 16 amino acids. Germline loops: CDR1 SGHTA, CDR2 FQGNSA. The V gene end was trimmed by 3 bases and the J gene end by 2 bases; junction bases not matched to a gene: 6. In DNA, the CDR3 is TGTGCCAGCAGCTTCGGTGGACAGGGGAACACAGATACGCAGTATTTT. The encoded protein is CASSFGGQGNTDTQYF.

Note on this clone: The same CDR3 is also encoded by other DNA sequences in this sample. The chain is built from TRBV28 and TRBJ2-3; D is unclear. The CDR3 loop spans 12 amino acids. CDR1 and CDR2 (germline): MDHEN, SYDVKM. V was cut by 2 bases and J by 3 bases, with 3 bases left in between. The CDR3 nucleotides are TGTGCCAGCAGTTTACTGACAGATACGCAGTATTTT. Amino acids: CASSLLTDTQYF.

This clone has a single count. This sequence joins TRBV19 and TRBJ2-1; D gene ambiguous. Germline loops: CDR1 LNHDA, CDR2 SQIVND (reference sequence). Deletions cut 3 bases from V and 6 bases from J, with 9 bases between. The CDR3 spans 13 residues. The CDR3 DNA is TGTGCCAGTAGTATTGCGGTAAGCAATGAGCAGTTCTTC. Translating it yields CASSIAVSNEQFF. Supplemented by reference TRBV19 and TRBJ2-1, the full variable domain reads DGGITQSPKYLFRKEGQNVTLSCEQNLNHDAMYWYRQDPGQGLRLIYYSQIVNDFQKGDIAEGYSVSREKKESFPLTVTSAQKNPTAFYLCASSIAVSNEQFFGPGTRLTVL.

The chain carries TRBV19 and TRBJ2-5, with TRBD2 identical over 7 bases. V was pared by 1 base and J by 5 bases, with 7 bases of the junction left unmatched. The CDR3 extends over 15 amino acids. CDR1 is LNHDA and CDR2 is SQIVND in the germline V gene (reference sequence). CDR3 region: CASSIVGGVRETQYF. The CDR3 DNA reads as TGTGCCAGTAGTATAGTGGGAGGGGTTCGGGAGACCCAGTACTTC.